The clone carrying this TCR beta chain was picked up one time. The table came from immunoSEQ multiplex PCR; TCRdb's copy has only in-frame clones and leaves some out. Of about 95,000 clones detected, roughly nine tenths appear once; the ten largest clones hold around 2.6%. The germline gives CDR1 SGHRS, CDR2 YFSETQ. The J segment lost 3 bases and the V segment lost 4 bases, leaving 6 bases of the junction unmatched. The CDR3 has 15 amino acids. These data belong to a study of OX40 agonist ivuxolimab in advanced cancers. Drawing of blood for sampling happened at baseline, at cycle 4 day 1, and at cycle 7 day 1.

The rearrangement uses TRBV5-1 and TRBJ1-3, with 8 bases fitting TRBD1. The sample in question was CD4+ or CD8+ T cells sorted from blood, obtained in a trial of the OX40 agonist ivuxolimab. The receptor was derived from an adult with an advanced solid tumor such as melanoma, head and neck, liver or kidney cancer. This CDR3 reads CASSQTGVDGNTIYF. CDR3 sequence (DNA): TGCGCCAGCAGCCAGACAGGGGTGGATGGAAACACCATATATTTT.